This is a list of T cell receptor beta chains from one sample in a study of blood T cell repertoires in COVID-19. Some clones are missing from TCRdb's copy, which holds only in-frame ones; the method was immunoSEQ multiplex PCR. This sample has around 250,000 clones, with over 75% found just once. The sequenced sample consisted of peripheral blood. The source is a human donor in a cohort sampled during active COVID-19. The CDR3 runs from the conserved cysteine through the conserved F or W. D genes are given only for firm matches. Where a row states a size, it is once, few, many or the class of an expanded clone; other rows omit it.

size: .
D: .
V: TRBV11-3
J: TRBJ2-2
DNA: TGTGCCAGCAGCTTCGGAGACACCGGGGAGCTGTTTTTT
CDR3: CASSFGDTGELFF

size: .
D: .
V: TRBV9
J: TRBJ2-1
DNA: TGTGCCAGCAGCGTAGGGACACTATCCTACAATGAGCAGTTCTTC
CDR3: CASSVGTLSYNEQFF

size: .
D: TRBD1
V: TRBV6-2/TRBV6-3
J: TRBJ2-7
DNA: TGTGCCAGCAGTTACACAGGACAGGGGGCGCCCAACGAGCAGTACTTC
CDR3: CASSYTGQGAPNEQYF

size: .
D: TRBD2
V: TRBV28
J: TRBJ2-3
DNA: TGTGCCAGCAGTGCAACTAGCGGTTTTAGCACAGATACGCAGTATTTT
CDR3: CASSATSGFSTDTQYF

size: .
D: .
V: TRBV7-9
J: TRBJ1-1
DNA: TGTGCCAGCAGCTTAACCGGGACATCTGAAGCTTTCTTT
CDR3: CASSLTGTSEAFF

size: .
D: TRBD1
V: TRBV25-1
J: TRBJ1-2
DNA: TGTGCCAGCAGTGGACCGGGACAGGGGCTTTTCTATGGCTACACCTTC
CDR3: CASSGPGQGLFYGYTF

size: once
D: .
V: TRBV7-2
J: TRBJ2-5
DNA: TGTGCCAGCAGCTCCTCCGGCGTGGCAGGCGAGACCCAGTACTTC
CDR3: CASSSSGVAGETQYF

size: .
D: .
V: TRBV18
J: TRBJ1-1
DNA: TGTGCCAGCTCCGGAGGGGCAATGAACACTGAAGCTTTCTTT
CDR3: CASSGGAMNTEAFF

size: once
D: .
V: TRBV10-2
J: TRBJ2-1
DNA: TGCGCCAGCTCCAGCGCCAGCTCCTACAATGAGCAGTTCTTC
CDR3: CASSSASSYNEQFF

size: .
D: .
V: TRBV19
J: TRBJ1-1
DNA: TGTGCCAGTATCGACCCCGCGCGGGGCAACACTGAAGCTTTCTTT
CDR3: CASIDPARGNTEAFF

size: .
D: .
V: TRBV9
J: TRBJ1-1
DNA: TGTGCCAGCAGCGTAACAGGGAACACTGAAGCTTTCTTT
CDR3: CASSVTGNTEAFF

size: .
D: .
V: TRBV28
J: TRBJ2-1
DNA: TGTGCCACCGCCTTTGGGGGACTCTACAATGAGCAGTTCTTC
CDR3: CATAFGGLYNEQFF

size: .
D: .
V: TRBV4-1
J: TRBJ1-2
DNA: TGCGCCAGCAGCCAAGTGAGCAGGAATAACTATGGCTACACCTTC
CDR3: CASSQVSRNNYGYTF

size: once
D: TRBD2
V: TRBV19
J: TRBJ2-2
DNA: TGTGCCAGTAGTATCGGACTAGCGGGGAAAACTCGTACCGTCGACGGGGAGCTGTTTTTT
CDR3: CASSIGLAGKTRTVDGELFF

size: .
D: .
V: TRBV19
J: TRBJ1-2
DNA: TGTGCCAGTAGTATTATGGACAGATCTAACTATGGCTACACCTTC
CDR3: CASSIMDRSNYGYTF

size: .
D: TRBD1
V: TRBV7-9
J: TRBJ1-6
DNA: TGTGCCAGCAGCTCGACAGGGAATTCACCCCTCCACTTT
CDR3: CASSSTGNSPLHF

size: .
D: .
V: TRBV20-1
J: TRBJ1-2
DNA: TGCAGTGCTTGGGCATCCTATGGCTACACCTTC
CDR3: CSAWASYGYTF

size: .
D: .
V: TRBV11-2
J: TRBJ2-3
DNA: TGTGCCAGCAGCTCCCAGGGTCTCTACAAAGATACGCAGTATTTT
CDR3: CASSSQGLYKDTQYF

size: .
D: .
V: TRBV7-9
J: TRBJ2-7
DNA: TGTGCCAGCAGCCCTGCCTATGTCGAGCAGTACTTC
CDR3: CASSPAYVEQYF

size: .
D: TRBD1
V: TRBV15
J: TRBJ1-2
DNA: TGTGCCACCAGCACTTACAGGGGGCAAGGTTATGGCTACACCTTC
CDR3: CATSTYRGQGYGYTF

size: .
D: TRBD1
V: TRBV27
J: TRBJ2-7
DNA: TGTGCCAGCAGTTGGGGACAGGTCTCCTACGAGCAGTACTTC
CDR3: CASSWGQVSYEQYF

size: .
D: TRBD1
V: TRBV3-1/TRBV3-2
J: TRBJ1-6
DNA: TGTGCCAGCAGCCAGACAGGGGTTGGTAATTCACCCCTCCACTTT
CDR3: CASSQTGVGNSPLHF

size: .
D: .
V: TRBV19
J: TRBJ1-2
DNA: TGTGCCAGTAGTACCTCATTGGACAGCTATGGCTACACCTTC
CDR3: CASSTSLDSYGYTF

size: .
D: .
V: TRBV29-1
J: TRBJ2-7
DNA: TGCAGCGTTGAACAAGGGGTGCGGTACTTC
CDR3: CSVEQGVRYF

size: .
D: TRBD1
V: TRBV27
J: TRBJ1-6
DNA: TGTGCCAGCAGTACCCCCCGGACAGGGGGGGCGAATTCACCCCTCCACTTT
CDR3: CASSTPRTGGANSPLHF

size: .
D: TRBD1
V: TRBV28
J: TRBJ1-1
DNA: TGTGCCAGCAGTTTAGGGGCAGGGGGCGTAGGGGTGAACACTGAAGCTTTCTTT
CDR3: CASSLGAGGVGVNTEAFF

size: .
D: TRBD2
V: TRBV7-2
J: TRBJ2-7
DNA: TGTGCCACGCAACTAGCGGGAGGGCCCTCATACGAGCAGTACTTC
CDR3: CATQLAGGPSYEQYF

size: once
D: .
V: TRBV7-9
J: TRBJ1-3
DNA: TGTGCCAGCAGCCCGTCAGGGTCTTTTGGAAACACCATATATTTT
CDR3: CASSPSGSFGNTIYF

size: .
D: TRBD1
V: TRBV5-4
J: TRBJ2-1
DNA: TGTGCCAGCAACGCCGGGACAGGGCCCTACAATGAGCAGTTCTTC
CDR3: CASNAGTGPYNEQFF

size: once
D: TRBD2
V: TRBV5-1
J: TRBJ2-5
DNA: TGCGCCAGCAGCTGGGGGGGGACCCAAGAGACCCAGTACTTC
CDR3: CASSWGGTQETQYF

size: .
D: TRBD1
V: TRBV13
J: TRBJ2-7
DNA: TGTGCCAGCAGCTCTGCCGGGACAGGGGACGAGCAGTACTTC
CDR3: CASSSAGTGDEQYF

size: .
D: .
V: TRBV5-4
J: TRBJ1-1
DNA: TGTGCCAGCAGCGAACCATCAACAGGGTGGGGCACTGAAGCTTTCTTT
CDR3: CASSEPSTGWGTEAFF

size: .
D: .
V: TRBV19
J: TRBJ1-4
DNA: TGTGCCAGTAGTATGGTGAAGGGGGAGGGAGAAAAACTGTTTTTT
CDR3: CASSMVKGEGEKLFF

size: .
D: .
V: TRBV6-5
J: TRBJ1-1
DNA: TGTGCCAGCAGTTACCGACGGGCAGAAAGGGGGACTGAAGCTTTCTTT
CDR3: CASSYRRAERGTEAFF

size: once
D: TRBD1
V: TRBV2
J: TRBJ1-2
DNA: TGTGCCAGCAGTGAGGACAGGCCAGGCTACACCTTC
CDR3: CASSEDRPGYTF

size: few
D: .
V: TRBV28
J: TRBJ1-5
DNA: TGTGCCAGCAGTTTAAGTCCAGGGTTGGGTAGTAGCAATCAGCCCCAGCATTTT
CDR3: CASSLSPGLGSSNQPQHF

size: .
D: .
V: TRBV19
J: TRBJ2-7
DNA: TGTGCCAGTAGTATCTCGCCGGTCTCCTACGAGCAGTACTTC
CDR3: CASSISPVSYEQYF

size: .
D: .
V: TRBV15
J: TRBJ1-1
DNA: TGTGCCACCAGCAGAACCCGTACAGGAACTGAAGCTTTCTTT
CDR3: CATSRTRTGTEAFF

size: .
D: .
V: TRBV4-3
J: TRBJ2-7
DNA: TGCGCCAGCAGCTATCAGGGCAGAATCTACGAGCAGTACTTC
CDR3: CASSYQGRIYEQYF

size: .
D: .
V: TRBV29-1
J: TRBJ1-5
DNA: TGCAGCGTGGCTGAGGGGGTCAATCAGCCCCAGCATTTT
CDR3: CSVAEGVNQPQHF

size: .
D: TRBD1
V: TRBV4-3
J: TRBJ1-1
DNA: TGCGCCAGCAGCCATGCGAATCCGGGACAGAGAATCATGAACACTGAAGCTTTCTTT
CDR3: CASSHANPGQRIMNTEAFF

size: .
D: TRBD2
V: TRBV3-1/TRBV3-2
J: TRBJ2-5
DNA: TGTGCCAGCAGCCTCGGGACTAGCGGGAGCGGGGCCCAAGAGACCCAGTACTTC
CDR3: CASSLGTSGSGAQETQYF

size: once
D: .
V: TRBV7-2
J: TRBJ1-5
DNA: TGTGCCAGCAGCTTAGAGTCAGGGGAGCGTCAGCCCCAGCATTTT
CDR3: CASSLESGERQPQHF

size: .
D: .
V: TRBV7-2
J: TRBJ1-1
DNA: TGTGCCAGCAGCTTAAACCCCGGGGGTAGCACTGAAGCTTTCTTT
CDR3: CASSLNPGGSTEAFF